Shown below are 3 T cell receptor beta chains from a single sample sequenced in a study of control samples from healthy donors and cancer patients (dated by TCRdb to 2020 to 2021). Libraries were built with the immunoSEQ multiplex PCR assay. TCRdb provides this immuneACCESS table in a form limited to in-frame rearrangements. Some clones are lacking; in checked studies, under half of them reflect an unresolved V gene, and why the rest are absent is not known. The sample table records 45,000 or so clones; more than 70% of these occur just once. In total, the top ten clones hold about 10% of the sample. Sequencing was performed on PBMCs. These receptors all come from a woman aged 55-70 years with lung cancer.

The V gene is TRBV5-1, the J gene TRBJ1-2; possibly TRBD1 for D (6 bases). Germline V gene data show CDR1 as SGHRS and CDR2 as YFSETQ. Deletions cut 4 bases from V and 7 bases from J, with 17 bases between. This CDR3 is 14 amino acids long. As DNA, the CDR3 is TGCGCCAGCAGCGCCGCCGGGACACCCAGTGGCTACACCTTC. Translated, it gives CASSAAGTPSGYTF. Drawing the rest from reference TRBV5-1 and TRBJ1-2, the complete variable domain is KAGVTQTPRYLIKTRGQQVTLSCSPISGHRSVSWYQQTPGQGLQFLFEYFSETQRNKGNFPGRFSGRQFSNSRSEMNVSTLELGDSALYLCASSAAGTPSGYTFGSGTRLTVV.

This clone was recorded only once. This sequence joins TRBV5-1 and TRBJ2-3, with D possibly matching TRBD1 (5 bases). There are 15 residues in the CDR3. V was trimmed by 0 bases and J by 0 bases, leaving 8 bases between them. CDR1 and CDR2 (germline): SGHRS, YFSETQ. This CDR3 reads CASSLVGASTDTQYF. The CDR3 region has the DNA TGCGCCAGCAGCTTGGTAGGGGCAAGCACAGATACGCAGTATTTT.

The chain joins TRBV4-3 to TRBJ2-2, with TRBD2 as a possible D gene (5 bases). Trimming removed 4 bases from V and 4 bases from J, with 13 bases in between. This CDR3 has 15 residues. CDR1 LGHNA and CDR2 YSLEER come from the germline V gene. The CDR3 nucleotides are TGCGCCAGCAGCCTGACGCGGGCCAGCACCGGGGAGCTGTTTTTT. Protein: CASSLTRASTGELFF.